This entry concerns a single T cell receptor beta chain. This sample was included in a study of blood T cell repertoires in COVID-19. Study-wide background: Both acute and convalescent COVID-19 samples were obtained from the United States, Italy and Spain.

V dropped 1 base and J dropped 4 bases, with 4 bases sitting between them. The CDR3 runs to 13 residues. CDR1 and CDR2 from the germline V gene are SSHAT and FNYEAQ (reference sequence). Per the study methods: Nucleated cell counts were estimated from reference gene primer amplification. Repertoires were generated with immunoSEQ multiplex PCR, while TCRdb's copy carries only in-frame clones and drops some. The DNA gave D and trimming, while V, J and clone size come from that table. This table has 200,000 to 250,000 clones, over 75% appearing once. V gene TRBV7-7 combines with J gene TRBJ1-4, with D unclear. The TCR originated in a man aged 50 to 59 with acute or convalescent COVID-19. Sequences were obtained from peripheral blood. The CDR3 DNA sequence: TGTGCCAGCAGCTTAGTACTTAATGAAAAACTGTTTTTT. Translating gives CASSLVLNEKLFF.